The 30 T cell receptor beta chains below all came from one sample that was sequenced in a study of cytomegalovirus exposure and HLA in healthy donors. Use of 60 Vbeta and 13 Jbeta primers characterized the PCR. Clones were sequenced by immunoSEQ multiplex PCR, and TCRdb holds only the in-frame ones, with some missing. Of some 130,000 clones listed, 78% are singletons. Material for sequencing was PBMCs. Receptors were obtained from a female donor in good health and CMV-seronegative.

In regard to this clone: At one end the junction does not follow the germline gene, possibly because of a read error. This chain connects TRBV29-1 to TRBJ2-2; maybe TRBD1 (5 bases). The CDR3 runs to 14 residues. CDR1 and CDR2 from the germline V gene are SQVTM and ANQGSEA. The CDR3 reads CGVGGRAPTGELFF. The CDR3 coding sequence is TGCGGCGTTGGTGGCAGGGCACCCACCGGGGAGCTGTTTTTT.

The chain employs TRBV19 and TRBJ2-5, with D tentatively TRBD2 (5 bases). V gave up 3 bases and J gave up 6 bases, with 23 bases separating them. CDR1 and CDR2 from the germline V gene are LNHDA and SQIVND (reference sequence). There are 17 residues in the CDR3. CDR3 sequence: CASSISHSRSGIKTQYF. CDR3 DNA: TGTGCCAGTAGTATCTCGCATAGCCGGAGCGGTATAAAGACCCAGTACTTC.

About this clone itself: At one boundary the junction diverges from the germline segment, which might be a read error. The CDR3 here is CASSLRWRGGDTIYF. The DNA of the CDR3 is TGTGCCAGCAGCTTACGCTGGAGGGGTGGAGACACCATATATTTT. The V call is TRBV11-3, the J call TRBJ1-3; perhaps TRBD1 as D (5 bases). Germline assignment: CDR1 SGHNT and CDR2 YENEEA. This CDR3 comprises 15 residues.

This clone was seen a few times. The rearrangement joins TRBV28 to TRBJ1-1; TRBD1 agrees at 8 bases. V lost 1 base and J lost 4; bases outside the gene matches: 8. This CDR3 has 16 residues. The germline V gene has CDR1 MDHEN and CDR2 SYDVKM. The DNA for the CDR3 is TGTGCCAGCAGTTTATCCCTTCAGGGGGCCGGCACTGAAGCTTTCTTT. This sequence encodes CASSLSLQGAGTEAFF.

Concerning this clone itself: The junction does not match germline at one end; this may be a read error. The V and J genes are TRBV7-7 and TRBJ2-7, with 7 bases matching TRBD1. The CDR3 runs to 16 residues. Per the germline V gene, CDR1 is SSHAT and CDR2 is FNYEAQ (reference sequence). CDR3 sequence (DNA): TGTGCTAGCAGCGTAGTCTCGGACAGGTTCCCCTACGAGCAGTACTTC. It specifies CASSVVSDRFPYEQYF.

V and J are TRBV7-2 and TRBJ2-3; 15 nucleotides match TRBD2. This CDR3 region has 17 residues. Germline lookup yields CDR1 SGHTA and CDR2 FQGNSA. V trimming: 2 bases; J trimming: 5 bases; junction bases outside the gene matches: 5. In nucleotides, the CDR3 is TGTGCCAGCAGCTTACGAGGGACTAGCGGGAGGTTAGATACGCAGTATTTT. It specifies CASSLRGTSGRLDTQYF.

The chain is built from TRBV29-1 and TRBJ1-1, with D perhaps matching TRBD1 (5 bases). This CDR3 contains 12 residues. Per germline, CDR1 SQVTM and CDR2 ANQGSEA. V was clipped by 7 bases and J by 1 base, with 10 bases between them. The CDR3 DNA is TGCAGCGCCCTGGGGGGGAACACTGAAGCTTTCTTT. Translating gives CSALGGNTEAFF.

The rearrangement uses TRBV28 and TRBJ2-5; TRBD2 aligns across 10 bases. The CDR3 is made up of 14 amino acids. From germline, CDR1 is MDHEN and CDR2 SYDVKM. V lost 7 bases to trimming and J lost 2 bases; unmatched junction nucleotides: 4. This CDR3 reads CASTQAGGQETQYF. In DNA form, the CDR3 reads TGTGCCAGCACCCAAGCGGGAGGGCAAGAGACCCAGTACTTC.

The J gene is TRBJ2-7, the V gene TRBV27; 9 bases are a match to TRBD2. Germline V CDR1 and CDR2: MNHEY, SMNVEV (reference sequence). This CDR3 comprises 16 residues. The junction had 11 bases not matched to a gene; V was cut back by 3 bases and J by 5 bases. CDR3 sequence (DNA): TGTGCCAGCAGTTTCTCGGGGGCGGGAGGGCTCCACGAGCAGTACTTC. Its translation: CASSFSGAGGLHEQYF.

This chain joins TRBV19 and TRBJ2-5, with TRBD2 matching over 7 bases. The CDR3 is 16 amino acids. The trim removed 3 bases at V and 2 bases at J, leaving 9 bases unmatched. Germline assignment: CDR1 LNHDA and CDR2 SQIVND (reference sequence). DNA for the CDR3: TGTGCCAGTAGTATGGGAGGGGTGATAAATCAAGAGACCCAGTACTTC. This sequence encodes CASSMGGVINQETQYF. The full variable domain, in which reference TRBV19 and TRBJ2-5 provide the parts outside the CDR3, is DGGITQSPKYLFRKEGQNVTLSCEQNLNHDAMYWYRQDPGQGLRLIYYSQIVNDFQKGDIAEGYSVSREKKESFPLTVTSAQKNPTAFYLCASSMGGVINQETQYFGPGTRLLVL.

The chain recombines TRBV28 with TRBJ2-3; D perhaps matches TRBD1 (6 bases). The CDR3 is 15 residues long. The V end was cut by 5 bases, the J end by 0 bases, with 12 bases between. Germline CDR1 reads MDHEN; CDR2 reads SYDVKM. CDR3 sequence: CASSPRTASTDTQYF. In DNA form, the CDR3 reads TGTGCCAGCAGTCCAAGGACAGCTAGCACAGATACGCAGTATTTT. The complete variable domain, with remaining parts taken from reference TRBV28 and TRBJ2-3, reads DVKVTQSSRYLVKRTGEKVFLECVQDMDHENMFWYRQDPGLGLRLIYFSYDVKMKEKGDIPEGYSVSREKKERFSLILESASTNQTSMYLCASSPRTASTDTQYFGPGTRLTVL.

The gene calls are TRBV4-3 and TRBJ2-1, with 8 bases lining up with TRBD2. The CDR3 runs to 17 residues. Germline lookup yields CDR1 LGHNA and CDR2 YSLEER. V lost 3 bases to trimming and J lost 7 bases; unmatched junction nucleotides: 14. Here the CDR3 DNA reads TGCGCCAGCAGCCATGCCGGCGGGAGGCTAGCGAGGAATGAGCAGTTCTTC. As protein: CASSHAGGRLARNEQFF.

The V call is TRBV11-2, the J call TRBJ2-7, with 11 bases that match TRBD2. V gave up 0 bases and J gave up 1 base; unmatched junction bases: 5. This CDR3 region has 17 residues. Germline V gene data show CDR1 as SGHAT and CDR2 as FQNNGV. In nucleotides, the CDR3 is TGTGCCAGCAGCTTAGATTCACTAGCGGGAGTTTCCTACGAGCAGTACTTC. This translates into CASSLDSLAGVSYEQYF.

This clone was recorded once. The rearrangement links TRBV7-8 to TRBJ2-1, with D uncertain. In germline, CDR1 is SGHVS, CDR2 FQNEAQ. CDR3 length equals 13 residues. Trimming took 1 base from V and 4 from J, leaving 5 bases between them. The CDR3 DNA sequence: TGTGCCAGCAGCTTAGGACTGTACAATGAGCAGTTCTTC. Encoded protein: CASSLGLYNEQFF.

This clone was observed once. CDR3 protein: CASSISGYTDTQYF. As DNA, the CDR3 is TGTGCCAGCAGCATCAGCGGGTACACAGATACGCAGTATTTT. V is TRBV9 and J is TRBJ2-3; D is possibly TRBD2 (6 bases). Per germline, CDR1 SGDLS and CDR2 YYNGEE. The germline V and J ends were trimmed by 4 bases and 2 bases, with 11 bases remaining between them. The CDR3 covers 14 residues.

The rearrangement uses TRBV7-2 and TRBJ1-1, with D perhaps TRBD1 (6 bases). Germline CDR1 SGHTA, CDR2 FQGNSA. CDR3 length: 13 residues. With 3 bases removed from V and 4 bases from J, the gap between germline ends came to 9 bases. This chain's CDR3 is CASSFPGATEAFF. The CDR3 nucleotides are TGTGCCAGCAGCTTTCCAGGGGCCACTGAAGCTTTCTTT.

V usage is TRBV9 and J usage is TRBJ2-1; unclear D gene. Per germline, CDR1 SGDLS and CDR2 YYNGEE. V gave up 0 bases and J gave up 4 bases, with 11 bases separating them. The CDR3 length is 15 residues. The CDR3 spells CASSVGQEPYNEQFF. The CDR3 bases are TGTGCCAGCAGCGTAGGTCAGGAACCATACAATGAGCAGTTCTTC.

In nucleotides, the CDR3 is TGTGCCAGCAGTGCGACTAGCGGGGGCTCCTACGAGCAGTACTTC. Encoded protein: CASSATSGGSYEQYF. This chain connects TRBV28 to TRBJ2-7; 12 bases align to TRBD2. Germline V CDR1 and CDR2: MDHEN, SYDVKM. Unmatched junction bases numbered 2, after V lost 5 bases and J lost 0 bases. The CDR3 loop spans 15 amino acids.

The chain employs TRBV9 and TRBJ2-1; D not resolved. CDR1 is SGDLS and CDR2 is YYNGEE in the germline V gene. V gave up 1 base and J gave up 0 bases, with 8 bases separating them. The CDR3 is 15 residues long. CDR3 DNA sequence: TGTGCCAGCAGCGTAATCCCTAGCTCCTACAATGAGCAGTTCTTC. It specifies CASSVIPSSYNEQFF.

There are a few counts of this clone. This sample includes further DNA sequences coding for the same CDR3. The V call is TRBV11-2, the J call TRBJ1-1; D may be TRBD1 (5 bases). This CDR3 contains 13 residues. CDR1 and CDR2 (germline): SGHAT, FQNNGV. Deletions cut 6 bases from V and 1 base from J, with 9 bases between. The CDR3 here is CASSTDRNTEAFF. DNA of the CDR3: TGTGCCAGCAGTACCGACAGGAACACTGAAGCTTTCTTT. The variable domain in full, completed from reference TRBV11-2 and TRBJ1-1, reads EAGVAQSPRYKIIEKRQSVAFWCNPISGHATLYWYQQILGQGPKLLIQFQNNGVVDDSQLPKDRFSAERLKGVDSTLKIQPAKLEDSAVYLCASSTDRNTEAFFGQGTRLTVV.

The genes are TRBV27 and TRBJ1-2; 7 bases agree with TRBD1. The CDR3 spans 18 residues. The ends lost 5 bases at V and 7 bases at J; junction bases unmatched: 22. Germline CDR1 is MNHEY and CDR2 is SMNVEV (reference sequence). The CDR3 region is CASSPLGYPRQGQLGYTF. DNA of the CDR3: TGTGCCAGCAGTCCCCTAGGGTACCCCCGACAGGGTCAGCTTGGCTACACCTTC.

This clone occurred a few times. This CDR3 reads CASSLFGSGLGGYTF. The CDR3 bases are TGTGCCAGCAGCTTGTTCGGGTCCGGTCTAGGAGGCTACACCTTC. The chain combines TRBV5-6 with TRBJ1-2; D is unresolved. The CDR3 spans 15 residues. The germline V and J ends were trimmed by 1 base and 8 bases, with 18 bases remaining between them. Germline CDR1 reads SGHDT; CDR2 reads YYEEEE.

This clone has a single count. The gene calls are TRBV28 and TRBJ2-1; possibly TRBD2 for D (6 bases). CDR1 is MDHEN and CDR2 is SYDVKM in the germline V gene. The CDR3 is made up of 14 amino acids. Deletions cut 6 bases from V and 7 bases from J, with 16 bases between. As DNA, the CDR3 is TGTGCCAGCAGCTTAAATGGAGGGGAGAATGAGCAGTTCTTC. The encoded protein is CASSLNGGENEQFF.

This clone was recorded only once. This chain uses TRBV28 with TRBJ1-5; maybe TRBD1 (5 bases). The CDR3 sequence is 13 residues long. The germline V and J ends were trimmed by 2 bases and 6 bases, with 8 bases remaining between them. Looked up from germline, CDR1 is MDHEN and CDR2 is SYDVKM. Written as DNA, the CDR3 is TGTGCCAGCAGTTTAACAGGTGGTCAGCCCCAGCATTTT. Residues: CASSLTGGQPQHF.

The chain joins TRBV6-6 to TRBJ1-2, with 7 bases fitting TRBD1. V was pared by 5 bases and J by 4 bases, with 7 bases of the junction left unmatched. The CDR3 runs to 14 residues. The germline CDR1 and CDR2 sequences are MNHNY and SVGAGI (reference sequence). CDR3 in amino acids: CASSPGQSFYGYTF. As DNA, the CDR3 is TGTGCCAGCAGTCCGGGACAGTCATTCTATGGCTACACCTTC.

V and J are TRBV7-3 and TRBJ2-2; TRBD2 matches 10 bases. The CDR3 length is 16 residues. With 5 bases clipped from V and 0 bases from J, the junction kept 3 bases outside the gene matches. Germline values: CDR1 SGHTA, CDR2 FQGTGA. The CDR3 loop is CASSLLAGANTGELFF. The CDR3 DNA follows: TGTGCCAGCAGCCTTCTAGCGGGGGCGAACACCGGGGAGCTGTTTTTT.

The chain recombines TRBV4-3 with TRBJ1-1, with D unresolved. V was shortened by 0 bases and J by 4 bases, with 9 bases between the two germline ends. This CDR3 spans 14 amino acids. Looked up from germline, CDR1 is LGHNA and CDR2 is YSLEER. The CDR3 DNA is TGCGCCAGCAGCCAAGAGCCCGGACTCACTGAAGCTTTCTTT. It encodes CASSQEPGLTEAFF.

This clone appeared a few times. The chain links TRBV5-1 to TRBJ1-6; perhaps TRBD1 as D (5 bases). The CDR3 loop spans 14 amino acids. The germline V and J ends were trimmed by 3 bases and 5 bases, with 9 bases remaining between them. Germline V gene data show CDR1 as SGHRS and CDR2 as YFSETQ. The CDR3 here is CASSSRVDNSPLHF. DNA for the CDR3: TGCGCCAGCAGCTCCAGGGTCGATAATTCACCCCTCCACTTT.

This chain connects TRBV4-1 to TRBJ2-7, with a possible D match to TRBD1 (6 bases). Germline CDR1 MGHRA, CDR2 YSYEKL. There are 14 residues in the CDR3. The V end lost 2 bases, the J end lost 2 bases, and 10 bases lay between the germline ends. CDR3 loop: CASSQRTATYEQYF. CDR3 nucleotides: TGCGCCAGCAGCCAACGGACAGCCACCTACGAGCAGTACTTC.

The gene calls are TRBV30 and TRBJ1-6; tentative D call: TRBD1 (5 bases). CDR3 length equals 13 residues. V gave up 1 base and J gave up 5 bases, with 6 bases separating them. Germline CDR1 is GTSNPN and CDR2 is SVGIG (reference sequence). CDR3 sequence reads: CAWSGGDNSPLHF. The CDR3 coding sequence is TGTGCCTGGAGTGGGGGGGATAATTCACCCCTCCACTTT.